The T cell receptor (beta chain) under discussion was sequenced for a study of blood T cell repertoires in COVID-19. The data were produced by immunoSEQ multiplex PCR, yet TCRdb's version contains in-frame clones alone and is incomplete. The sample records some 320,000 clones, around 89% being singletons. The sequencing input was peripheral blood. The receptor comes from a woman aged 25 to 39 who had recovered from COVID-19.

For the CDR3, the DNA is TGTGCCAGCATCCCCAGCGGGGGGGTTGGGGAGCTGTTTTTT. It codes for CASIPSGGVGELFF. The rearrangement links TRBV28 to TRBJ2-2; 10 bases are shared with TRBD2. Germline lookup yields CDR1 MDHEN and CDR2 SYDVKM. This CDR3 is built from 14 residues. V shed 7 bases, J shed 8 bases, and the junction held 7 bases outside the gene matches. Drawing the rest from reference TRBV28 and TRBJ2-2, the complete variable domain is DVKVTQSSRYLVKRTGEKVFLECVQDMDHENMFWYRQDPGLGLRLIYFSYDVKMKEKGDIPEGYSVSREKKERFSLILESASTNQTSMYLCASIPSGGVGELFFGEGSRLTVL.